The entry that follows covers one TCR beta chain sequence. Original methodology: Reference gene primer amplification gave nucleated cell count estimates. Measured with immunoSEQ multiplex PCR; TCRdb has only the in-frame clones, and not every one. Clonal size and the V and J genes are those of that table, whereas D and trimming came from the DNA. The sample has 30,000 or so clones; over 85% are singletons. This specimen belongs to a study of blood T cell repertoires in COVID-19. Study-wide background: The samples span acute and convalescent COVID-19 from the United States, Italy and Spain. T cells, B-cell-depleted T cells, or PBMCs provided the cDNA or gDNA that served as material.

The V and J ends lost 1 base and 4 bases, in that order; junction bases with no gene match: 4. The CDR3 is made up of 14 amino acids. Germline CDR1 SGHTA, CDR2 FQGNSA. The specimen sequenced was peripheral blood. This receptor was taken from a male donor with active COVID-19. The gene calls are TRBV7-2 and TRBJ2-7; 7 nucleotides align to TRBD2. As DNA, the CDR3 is TGTGCCAGCAGCTTAGTGGGGGGGAAATACGAGCAGTACTTC. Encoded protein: CASSLVGGKYEQYF.